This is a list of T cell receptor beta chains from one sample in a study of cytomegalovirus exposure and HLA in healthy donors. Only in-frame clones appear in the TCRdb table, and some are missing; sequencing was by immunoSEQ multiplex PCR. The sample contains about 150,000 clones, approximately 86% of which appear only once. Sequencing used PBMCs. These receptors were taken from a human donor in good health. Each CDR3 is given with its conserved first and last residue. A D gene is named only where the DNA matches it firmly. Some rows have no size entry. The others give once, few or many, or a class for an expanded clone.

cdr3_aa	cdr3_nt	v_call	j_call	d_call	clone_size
CASSPVAEAEQFF	TGTGCCAGCAGTCCAGTCGCTGAGGCGGAGCAGTTCTTC	TRBV6-1	TRBJ2-1	.	.
CASSLDRNEQYF	TGCGCCAGCAGCTTAGACAGGAACGAGCAGTACTTC	TRBV5-1	TRBJ2-7	.	.
CASSSGTSGKGEQFF	TGCGCCAGCAGTTCCGGGACTAGCGGGAAAGGTGAGCAGTTCTTC	TRBV10-1	TRBJ2-1	TRBD2	once
CASRPKGLAGVGELFF	TGTGCCAGCAGACCCAAGGGACTAGCGGGGGTCGGGGAGCTGTTTTTT	TRBV11-1	TRBJ2-2	TRBD2	once
CASSSRGTGQTEAFF	TGTGCCAGCAGCTCGCGTGGGACAGGGCAGACTGAAGCTTTCTTT	TRBV7-9	TRBJ1-1	TRBD1	.
CASSFVTVGGNTEAFF	TGTGCCAGCAGCTTTGTCACAGTCGGAGGGAACACTGAAGCTTTCTTT	TRBV11-1	TRBJ1-1	.	.
CASSLTGTEAFF	TGTGCCAGCAGCCTTACAGGGACTGAAGCTTTCTTT	TRBV7-9	TRBJ1-1	.	.
CASSRGLANNEQFF	TGTGCCAGCTCACGGGGACTAGCTAACAATGAGCAGTTCTTC	TRBV18	TRBJ2-1	TRBD2	.
CASLLSQGESNYGYTF	TGTGCCAGTTTGTTAAGTCAGGGTGAATCTAACTATGGCTACACCTTC	TRBV2	TRBJ1-2	.	.
CASSQTLWQDRYYGYTF	TGCGCCAGCAGCCAAACTCTTTGGCAGGACAGATATTATGGCTACACCTTC	TRBV4-1	TRBJ1-2	.	.
CASRLETGFIVPYEQYF	TGTGCCAGCAGACTTGAGACAGGGTTCATAGTTCCCTACGAGCAGTACTTC	TRBV2	TRBJ2-7	TRBD1	.
CASSLEGAQANEKLFF	TGCGCCAGCAGCTTGGAGGGGGCGCAGGCTAATGAAAAACTGTTTTTT	TRBV5-1	TRBJ1-4	TRBD1	.
CASSLESLAGVTGELFF	TGTGCCAGCAGCTTAGAGTCGCTAGCGGGAGTTACCGGGGAGCTGTTTTTT	TRBV11-2	TRBJ2-2	TRBD2	.
CASSIAGVYNEQFF	TGTGCCAGCAGCATTGCCGGGGTCTACAATGAGCAGTTCTTC	TRBV7-9	TRBJ2-1	.	once
CASSTRTSGRRNEQFF	TGTGCCAGCAGTACCCGGACTAGCGGGAGACGGAATGAGCAGTTCTTC	TRBV27	TRBJ2-1	TRBD2	.
CASSYASGDYEQYF	TGTGCCAGCAGTTACGCTAGCGGGGATTACGAGCAGTACTTC	TRBV6-5	TRBJ2-7	TRBD2	few
CASSPRDNPYEQYF	TGTGCCAGCAGCCCCCGGGACAATCCCTACGAGCAGTACTTC	TRBV7-9	TRBJ2-7	.	.
CASTQNLGSRSHEQYF	TGTGCCAGCACGCAAAACCTCGGGTCGCGCAGCCACGAGCAGTACTTC	TRBV28	TRBJ2-7	.	once
CASSFQGSSYEQYF	TGTGCCAGCAGTTTTCAGGGGAGCTCCTACGAGCAGTACTTC	TRBV27	TRBJ2-7	.	.